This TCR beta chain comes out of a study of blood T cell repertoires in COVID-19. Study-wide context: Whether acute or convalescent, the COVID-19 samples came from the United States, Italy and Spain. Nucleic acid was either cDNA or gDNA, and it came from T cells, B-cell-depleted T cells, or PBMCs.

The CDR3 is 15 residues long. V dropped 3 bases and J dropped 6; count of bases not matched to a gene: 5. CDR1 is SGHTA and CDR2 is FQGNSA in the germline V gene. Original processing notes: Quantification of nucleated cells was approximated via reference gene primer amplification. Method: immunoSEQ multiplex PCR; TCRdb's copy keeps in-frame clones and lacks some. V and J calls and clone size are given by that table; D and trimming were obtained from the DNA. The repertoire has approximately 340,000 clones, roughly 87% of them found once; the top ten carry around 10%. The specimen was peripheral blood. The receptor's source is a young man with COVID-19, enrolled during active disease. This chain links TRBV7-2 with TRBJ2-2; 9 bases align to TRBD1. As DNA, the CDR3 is TGTGCCAGCAGCTTGAGACAGGGGGGGGCCGGGGAGCTGTTTTTT. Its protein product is CASSLRQGGAGELFF.